Each of the 21 T cell receptor beta chains below was sequenced from the same sample in a study of human T cells and chemical hapten exposure. Documented time point: pre-sensitization, week 0. The treatment is: therapeutic diphenylcyclopropenone sensitization with weekly scalp DPC. TCRdb independently ran MiXCR on the RACE reads; one entry per CDR3 protein. The sample has tens of thousands of distinct CDR3 sequences; around 12% are singletons. The material was whole blood, obtained in connection with sensitization to the hapten diphenylcyclopropenone (DPC). The receptors derive from a woman aged 25 to 39 with alopecia areata. Some clones in this sample may be carry-over from other donors' samples.

This clonotype has just a few counts. This rearrangement joins TRBV5-8 to TRBJ2-5, with D possibly called TRBD1 or TRBD2 (5 bases each). This CDR3 comprises 14 residues. The ends were cut back, 4 bases at V and 1 base at J, with 11 bases in the middle. Germline CDR1 SGHTS, CDR2 YDEGEE. CDR3 protein: CASSKGPSQETQYF. CDR3 nucleotide sequence: TGTGCCAGCAGCAAGGGACCTAGCCAAGAGACCCAGTACTTC.

This clonotype was observed a handful of times. This chain uses TRBV29-1 with TRBJ2-5; a possible D gene is TRBD2 (5 bases). This CDR3 has 12 amino acids. CDR1 is SQVTM, CDR2 ANQGSEA, per germline. The V gene lost 7 bases and the J gene lost 4 bases, with 13 bases spanning the gap. The CDR3 nucleotides read TGCAGCGCCTCCCCGGGGTTAGAGACCCAGTACTTC. It is translated as CSASPGLETQYF.

This clonotype has ten or more counts. J is TRBJ2-1 and V is TRBV6-5, with D perhaps TRBD2 (6 bases). Germline CDR1 reads MNHEY; CDR2 reads SVGAGI. CDR3 size: 14 residues. The V end was cut by 1 base, the J end by 5 bases, with 9 bases between. CDR3 sequence (DNA): TGTGCCAGCAGTTACTTAGCGGAGGACAATGAGCAGTTCTTC. Residues: CASSYLAEDNEQFF.

In its sample, this clonotype was seen many times. This chain uses TRBV6-1 with TRBJ2-3, with D tentatively TRBD2 (5 bases). Germline V gene sequence: CDR1 MNHNS, CDR2 SASEGT. Deletions cut 7 bases from V and 6 bases from J, with 23 bases between. The length of the CDR3 is 16 residues. The DNA of the CDR3 is TGTGCCAGCACGAGGGAGCTTCAGCTCCCCGCGGATACGCAGTATTTT. This translates into CASTRELQLPADTQYF.

Only a few counts were recorded for this clonotype. This chain joins TRBV27 and TRBJ1-4; D is perhaps TRBD1 (6 bases). V gave up 8 bases and J gave up 8 bases, with 24 bases separating them. Germline CDR1 reads MNHEY; CDR2 reads SMNVEV (reference sequence). The length of the CDR3 is 16 residues. CDR3 nucleotide sequence: TGTGCCAGCCAGCCGGCCGAGGCAGGGGCAGCCGAAAAACTGTTTTTT. Amino acids: CASQPAEAGAAEKLFF.

This clonotype has only a few counts. The chain recombines TRBV7-9 with TRBJ2-1, with 8 nucleotides matching TRBD2. The CDR3 extends over 16 amino acids. Looked up from germline, CDR1 is SEHNR and CDR2 is FQNEAQ (reference sequence). The junction had 4 bases not matched to a gene; V was cut back by 2 bases and J by 1 base. DNA of the CDR3: TGTGCCAGCAGCTTACTAGCGGGTGTGTCCTACAATGAGCAGTTCTTC. Translation: CASSLLAGVSYNEQFF.

The V gene is TRBV5-8, the J gene TRBJ2-7, with unresolved D. There are 14 residues in the CDR3. Germline assignment: CDR1 SGHTS and CDR2 YDEGEE. The V and J ends lost 4 bases and 6 bases respectively, with 17 bases between them. The DNA of the CDR3 is TGTGCCAGCAGCCCCCGGCTGGGGTTCGTCGAGCAGTACTTC. Its protein product is CASSPRLGFVEQYF.

This clonotype was seen many times. The J gene is TRBJ2-7, the V gene TRBV27; TRBD1 agrees at 8 bases. CDR1 is MNHEY, CDR2 SMNVEV, per germline (reference sequence). This CDR3 is 14 amino acids long. Losses at the gene ends were 3 bases for V and 4 bases for J; bases not matched to a gene: 5. This CDR3 reads CASSFTGGRYEQYF. CDR3 nucleotides: TGTGCCAGCAGTTTTACAGGGGGTAGGTACGAGCAGTACTTC.

This clonotype has only a few counts. The chain uses TRBV29-1 and TRBJ2-1; D call uncertain. The germline V gene has CDR1 SQVTM and CDR2 ANQGSEA. The V end was cut by 0 bases, the J end by 9 bases, with 12 bases between. The CDR3 extends over 13 amino acids. The CDR3 loop reads CSVEDLRRSEQFF. The DNA of the CDR3 is TGCAGCGTTGAAGATCTCCGGCGGAGTGAGCAGTTCTTC.

The rearrangement links TRBV28 to TRBJ1-5, with D possibly being TRBD1 (5 bases). Germline lookup yields CDR1 MDHEN and CDR2 SYDVKM. Trimming took off 10 bases at V and 1 base at J, with 11 bases between the two ends. The CDR3 length is 13 residues. The CDR3 nucleotides read TGTGCCACCACAGGACAAAGCAATCAGCCCCAGCATTTT. It encodes CATTGQSNQPQHF.

The gene calls are TRBV3-1 and TRBJ2-7, with unresolved D. The CDR3 has 13 amino acids. The germline V gene has CDR1 LGHDT and CDR2 YNNKEL (reference sequence). V was pared by 0 bases and J by 7 bases, with 10 bases between. For the CDR3, the DNA is TGTGCCAGCAGCCAAGAGATCCCAGCGGAGCAGTACTTC. Protein: CASSQEIPAEQYF.

This clonotype appeared a few times. V is TRBV11-2 and J is TRBJ2-1; D not certain. Germline V gene lookup returns CDR1 SGHAT and CDR2 FQNNGV. The CDR3 consists of 14 residues. V lost 2 bases to trimming and J lost 6 bases, with 11 bases between them. CDR3 in amino acids: CASSLRPSTNEQFF. The CDR3 nucleotides are TGTGCCAGCAGCTTACGTCCCTCTACCAATGAGCAGTTCTTC.

This clonotype was found many times. The chain recombines TRBV28 with TRBJ2-3; D is undetermined. CDR3 length: 14 amino acids. Germline V CDR1 and CDR2: MDHEN, SYDVKM. Trimming stripped 6 bases from V and 2 bases from J, with 12 bases between. This CDR3 reads CASSGQRFTDTQYF. DNA of the CDR3: TGTGCCAGCAGCGGTCAGCGATTCACAGATACGCAGTATTTT.

CDR3 DNA: TGTGCCAGCAGCGTCGACCCCACCTCCTACGAGCAGTACTTC. It encodes CASSVDPTSYEQYF. The V and J genes are TRBV9 and TRBJ2-7; no clear D. Between the trimmed V and J ends, which lost 2 bases and 0 bases, there was a span of 9 bases. Per germline, CDR1 SGDLS and CDR2 YYNGEE. This CDR3 comprises 14 residues.

The rearrangement links TRBV29-1 to TRBJ2-7; unclear D gene. From germline, CDR1 is SQVTM and CDR2 ANQGSEA. This CDR3 has 14 amino acids. V shed 2 bases and J shed 3 bases, with 14 bases lying between them. CDR3 DNA: TGCAGCGTTGAATTAGGGCGAAGCCGCTACGAGCAGTACTTC. Protein sequence: CSVELGRSRYEQYF.

The genes are TRBV28 and TRBJ2-3; no clear D. Germline CDR1 is MDHEN and CDR2 is SYDVKM. This CDR3 region has 11 residues. Trimming left V 4 bases short and J 7 bases short, with 6 bases between. CDR3 nucleotide sequence: TGTGCCAGCAGTTCTACATATACGCAGTATTTT. This encodes CASSSTYTQYF.

There are many counts of this clonotype. The chain joins TRBV11-2 to TRBJ2-1, with TRBD2 matching 14 bases. There are 16 residues in the CDR3. Germline lookup yields CDR1 SGHAT and CDR2 FQNNGV. The trim removed 3 bases at V and 8 bases at J, leaving 6 bases unmatched. The DNA for the CDR3 is TGTGCCAGCAGCTTTCGACTAGCGGGAGGGCAGGATGAGCAGTTCTTC. This translates into CASSFRLAGGQDEQFF.

This clonotype is termed medium-sized (0.01 to 0.1%). V usage is TRBV3-1 and J usage is TRBJ2-5, with 7 bases fitting TRBD1. V gave up 3 bases and J gave up 2 bases; unmatched junction bases: 3. This CDR3 contains 14 residues. Germline CDR1 reads LGHDT; CDR2 reads YNNKEL (reference sequence). CDR3 loop: CASSQRTGQETQYF. In DNA form, the CDR3 reads TGTGCCAGCAGCCAGAGGACAGGACAAGAGACCCAGTACTTC.

This clonotype appeared a few times. The chain carries TRBV20-1 and TRBJ1-2; maybe TRBD1 (5 bases). Germline CDR1 and CDR2: DFQATT and SNEGSKA (reference sequence). Trimming took 6 bases from V and 8 from J, leaving 13 bases between them. The CDR3 has 11 amino acids. CDR3 residues: CSAQPWGGYTF. Here the CDR3 DNA reads TGCAGTGCCCAGCCCTGGGGCGGCTACACCTTC.

This clonotype occurred many times. The chain joins TRBV6-5 to TRBJ2-5; D is uncertain. Germline V gene sequence: CDR1 MNHEY, CDR2 SVGAGI. This CDR3 has 15 residues. Trimming shortened V by 2 bases and J by 5 bases, and 15 bases separated the two germline ends. As DNA, the CDR3 is TGTGCCAGCAGTTACCACCCTCAACATCGGGAGACCCAGTACTTC. Encoded protein: CASSYHPQHRETQYF.

This clonotype was seen ten or more times. The gene calls are TRBV4-3 and TRBJ2-2; D may match TRBD1 or TRBD2 (6 bases each). Germline V CDR1 and CDR2: LGHNA, YSLEER. The V and J ends lost 1 base and 6 bases respectively, with 15 bases between them. The CDR3 spans 16 residues. CDR3: CASSQAFRGAAGELFF. CDR3 sequence (DNA): TGCGCCAGCAGCCAAGCCTTTAGGGGGGCGGCCGGGGAGCTGTTTTTT.